This is a list of T cell receptor beta chains from one sample in a study of blood T cell repertoires in COVID-19. Profiling relied on immunoSEQ multiplex PCR, and the TCRdb table lists in-frame clones only, not all of them. The top ten hold approximately 9% of the sample, which has about 200,000 clones, 81% seen once. The sequencing input was PBMCs or T cells enriched from blood (not recorded which). Receptors originate from a woman in her forties or fifties with acute COVID-19. CDR3s include the opening cysteine and the closing phenylalanine or tryptophan. A D gene is named only where the DNA matches it firmly. Size is stated for part of the rows, as once, few or many counts, or as a class when the clone is expanded.

size: -
V: TRBV6-4
J: TRBJ2-1
D: TRBD2
CDR3: CASSPSGGTNEQFF
DNA: TGTGCCAGCAGTCCTAGCGGGGGGACCAATGAGCAGTTCTTC

size: many
V: TRBV3-1/TRBV3-2
J: TRBJ2-7
D: TRBD2
CDR3: CGGLAVYEQYF
DNA: TGTGGTGGGCTAGCGGTCTACGAGCAGTACTTC

size: -
V: TRBV3-1/TRBV3-2
J: TRBJ1-4
D: -
CDR3: CASSLLVRTNEKLFF
DNA: TGTGCCAGCAGCTTGTTAGTTCGCACTAATGAAAAACTGTTTTTT

size: few
V: TRBV2
J: TRBJ1-1
D: -
CDR3: CASTLQGMNTEAFF
DNA: TGTGCCAGCACTCTACAGGGTATGAACACTGAAGCTTTCTTT

size: -
V: TRBV10-2
J: TRBJ1-1
D: TRBD1
CDR3: CASNGGGTAMNTEAFF
DNA: TGCGCCAGCAACGGGGGTGGGACAGCCATGAACACTGAAGCTTTCTTT

size: -
V: TRBV20-1
J: TRBJ2-3
D: -
CDR3: CSARVGQGQYF
DNA: TGCAGTGCTAGAGTAGGGCAGGGGCAGTATTTT

size: -
V: TRBV28
J: TRBJ2-5
D: -
CDR3: CASSLIRGMEVGQYF
DNA: TGTGCCAGCAGTTTAATTAGGGGAATGGAAGTGGGCCAGTACTTC

size: -
V: TRBV5-6
J: TRBJ2-7
D: TRBD2
CDR3: CASSRTSGRALYEQYF
DNA: TGTGCCAGCAGCCGGACTAGCGGGAGGGCACTTTACGAGCAGTACTTC

size: -
V: TRBV20-1
J: TRBJ1-5
D: TRBD1
CDR3: CSASKGQGAPGNQPQHF
DNA: TGCAGTGCTAGTAAGGGACAGGGGGCGCCGGGCAATCAGCCCCAGCATTTT

size: -
V: TRBV7-2
J: TRBJ2-3
D: TRBD2
CDR3: CASSFLAGGPGDTQYF
DNA: TGTGCCAGCAGCTTTCTAGCGGGGGGGCCGGGGGATACGCAGTATTTT

size: -
V: TRBV24-1
J: TRBJ1-1
D: TRBD1
CDR3: CATDNTPGGRAFF
DNA: TGTGCCACCGATAATACGCCAGGGGGTAGAGCTTTCTTT

size: -
V: TRBV9
J: TRBJ2-5
D: TRBD2
CDR3: CASASGGPGTQYF
DNA: TGTGCCAGTGCATCGGGGGGGCCGGGGACCCAGTACTTC

size: once
V: TRBV7-2
J: TRBJ1-6
D: TRBD1
CDR3: CASSSYTGGKNSPLHF
DNA: TGTGCCAGCAGCTCATACACAGGGGGGAAAAATTCACCCCTCCACTTT

size: -
V: TRBV5-4
J: TRBJ2-3
D: -
CDR3: CASSSERDSTDTQYF
DNA: TGTGCCAGCAGCTCCGAACGGGACTCCACAGATACGCAGTATTTT

size: -
V: TRBV7-9
J: TRBJ1-1
D: TRBD1
CDR3: CASSTLGRTGGTEAFF
DNA: TGTGCCAGCAGCACACTCGGGCGGACAGGGGGCACTGAAGCTTTCTTT